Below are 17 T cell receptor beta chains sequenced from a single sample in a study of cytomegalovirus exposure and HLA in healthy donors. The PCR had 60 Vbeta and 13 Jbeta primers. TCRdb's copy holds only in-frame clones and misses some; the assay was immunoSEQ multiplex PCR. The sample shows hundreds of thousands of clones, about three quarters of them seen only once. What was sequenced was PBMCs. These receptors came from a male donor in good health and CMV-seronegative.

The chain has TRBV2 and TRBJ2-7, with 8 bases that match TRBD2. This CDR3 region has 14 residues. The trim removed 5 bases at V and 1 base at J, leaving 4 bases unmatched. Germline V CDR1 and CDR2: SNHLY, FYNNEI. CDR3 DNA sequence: TGTGCCAGCAGTCGGGAGGGCCGATCCTACGAGCAGTACTTC. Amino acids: CASSREGRSYEQYF.

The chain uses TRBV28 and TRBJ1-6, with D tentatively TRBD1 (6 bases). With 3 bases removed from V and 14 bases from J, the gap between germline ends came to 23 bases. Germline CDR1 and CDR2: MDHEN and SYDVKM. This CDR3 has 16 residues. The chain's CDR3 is CASSFTVGQGILALHF. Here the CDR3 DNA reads TGTGCCAGCAGTTTCACTGTAGGGCAGGGGATTTTGGCCCTCCACTTT.

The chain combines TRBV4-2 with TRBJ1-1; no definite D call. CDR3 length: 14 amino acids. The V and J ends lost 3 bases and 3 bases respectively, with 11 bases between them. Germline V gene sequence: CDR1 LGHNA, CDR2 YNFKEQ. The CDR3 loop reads CASSHPGRDTEAFF. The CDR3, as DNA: TGTGCCAGCAGCCATCCCGGGAGGGACACTGAAGCTTTCTTT.

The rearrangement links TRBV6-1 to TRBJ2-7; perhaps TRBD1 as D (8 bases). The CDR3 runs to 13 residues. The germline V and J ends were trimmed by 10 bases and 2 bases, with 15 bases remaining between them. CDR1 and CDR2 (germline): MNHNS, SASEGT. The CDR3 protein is CATRTGRAYEQYF. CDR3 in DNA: TGTGCCACCCGGACAGGGAGGGCCTACGAGCAGTACTTC.

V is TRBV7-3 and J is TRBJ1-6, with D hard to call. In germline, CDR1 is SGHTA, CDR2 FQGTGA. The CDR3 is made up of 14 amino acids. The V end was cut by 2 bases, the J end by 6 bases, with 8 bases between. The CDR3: CASSLGSVNSPLHF. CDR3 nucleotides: TGTGCCAGCAGCTTAGGTTCAGTTAATTCACCCCTCCACTTT.

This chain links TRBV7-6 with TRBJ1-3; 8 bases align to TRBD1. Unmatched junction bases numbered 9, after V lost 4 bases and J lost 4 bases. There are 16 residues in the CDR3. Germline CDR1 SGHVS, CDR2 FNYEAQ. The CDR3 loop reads CASSSGTGGRGNTIYF. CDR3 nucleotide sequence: TGTGCCAGCAGCTCCGGGACAGGTGGAAGGGGAAACACCATATATTTT.

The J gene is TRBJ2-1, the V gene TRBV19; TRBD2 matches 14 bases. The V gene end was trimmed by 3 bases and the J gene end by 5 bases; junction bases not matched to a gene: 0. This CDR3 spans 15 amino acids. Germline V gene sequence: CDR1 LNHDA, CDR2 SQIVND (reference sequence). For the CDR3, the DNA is TGTGCCAGTAGTATGGGACTAGCGGGGGACAATGAGCAGTTCTTC. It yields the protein CASSMGLAGDNEQFF.

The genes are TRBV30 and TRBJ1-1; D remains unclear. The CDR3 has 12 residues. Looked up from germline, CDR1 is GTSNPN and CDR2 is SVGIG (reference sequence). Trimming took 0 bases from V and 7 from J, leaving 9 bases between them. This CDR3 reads CAWSVRGFEAFF. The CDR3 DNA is TGTGCCTGGAGTGTAAGAGGGTTTGAAGCTTTCTTT.

The CDR3: CASRGQGAGNQPQHF. CDR3 sequence (DNA): TGTGCCAGCAGGGGGCAGGGGGCCGGCAATCAGCCCCAGCATTTT. This chain links TRBV6-1 with TRBJ1-5; 8 bases agree with TRBD1. V lost 6 bases and J lost 2; bases outside the gene matches: 6. The germline gives CDR1 MNHNS, CDR2 SASEGT. The CDR3 is 15 amino acids.

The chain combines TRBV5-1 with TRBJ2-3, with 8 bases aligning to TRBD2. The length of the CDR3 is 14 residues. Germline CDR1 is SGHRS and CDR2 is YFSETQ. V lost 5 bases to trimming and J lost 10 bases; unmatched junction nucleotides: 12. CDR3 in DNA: TGCGCCAGCAGTTTGTTGGGTCGGGAGGGATCGCAGTATTTT. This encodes CASSLLGREGSQYF.

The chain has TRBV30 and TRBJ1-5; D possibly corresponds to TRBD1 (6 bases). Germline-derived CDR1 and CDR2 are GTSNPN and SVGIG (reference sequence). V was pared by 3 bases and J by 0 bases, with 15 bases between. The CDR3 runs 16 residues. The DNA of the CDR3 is TGTGCCTGGAGGGAACGGGACACCTATAGCAATCAGCCCCAGCATTTT. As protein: CAWRERDTYSNQPQHF.

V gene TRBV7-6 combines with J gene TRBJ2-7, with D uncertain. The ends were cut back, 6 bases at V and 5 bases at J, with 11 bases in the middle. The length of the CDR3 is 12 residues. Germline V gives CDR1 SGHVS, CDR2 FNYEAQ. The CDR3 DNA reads TGTGCCAGCAGTTTGCACGTAGACGAGCAGTACTTC. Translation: CASSLHVDEQYF.

The CDR3 sequence: CASSLAIASGGNEQFF. As DNA, the CDR3 is TGCGCCAGCAGCTTGGCCATCGCTAGCGGGGGGAATGAGCAGTTCTTC. The chain has TRBV5-1 and TRBJ2-1; 11 bases match TRBD2. CDR1 is SGHRS, CDR2 YFSETQ, per germline. CDR3 size: 16 residues. V was pared by 0 bases and J by 7 bases, with 6 bases of the junction left unmatched.

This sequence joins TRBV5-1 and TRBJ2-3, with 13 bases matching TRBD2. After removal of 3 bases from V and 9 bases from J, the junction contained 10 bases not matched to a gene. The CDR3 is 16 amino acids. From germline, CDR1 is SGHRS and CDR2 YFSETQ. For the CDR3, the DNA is TGCGCCAGCAGCTGGACTAGCGGGAGACTAGGGGAAACGCAGTATTTT. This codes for CASSWTSGRLGETQYF.

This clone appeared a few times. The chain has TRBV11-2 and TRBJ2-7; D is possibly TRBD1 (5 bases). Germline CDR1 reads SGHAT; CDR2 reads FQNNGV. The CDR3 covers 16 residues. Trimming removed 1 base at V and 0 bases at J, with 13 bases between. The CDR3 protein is CASSLAFTGLSYEQYF. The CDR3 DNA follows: TGTGCCAGCAGCTTAGCCTTCACAGGTCTCTCCTACGAGCAGTACTTC.

The DNA of the CDR3 is TGTGCCAGCAGCCCCGGACAGGGGGCCTACAATGAGCAGTTCTTC. Protein product: CASSPGQGAYNEQFF. The J gene is TRBJ2-1, the V gene TRBV14; TRBD1 matches at 10 bases. This CDR3 is 15 amino acids long. Per germline, CDR1 SGHDN and CDR2 FVKESK. V gave up 4 bases and J gave up 2 bases; unmatched junction bases: 2. The variable domain in full, with the rest retrieved from reference TRBV14 and TRBJ2-1, is EAGVTQFPSHSVIEKGQTVTLRCDPISGHDNLYWYRRVMGKEIKFLLHFVKESKQDESGMPNNRFLAERTGGTYSTLKVQPAELEDSGVYFCASSPGQGAYNEQFFGPGTRLTVL.

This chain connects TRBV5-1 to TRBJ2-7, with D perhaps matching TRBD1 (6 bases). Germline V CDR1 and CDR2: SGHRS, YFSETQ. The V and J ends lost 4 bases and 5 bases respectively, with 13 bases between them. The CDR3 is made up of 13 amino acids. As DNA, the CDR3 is TGCGCCAGCAGCCCTCAGGGGTTTGACGAGCAGTACTTC. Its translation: CASSPQGFDEQYF.